This T cell receptor beta chain was sequenced in a study of cytomegalovirus exposure and HLA in healthy donors. The PCR contained 60 Vbeta and 13 Jbeta primers. Libraries were prepared by immunoSEQ multiplex PCR; TCRdb keeps only in-frame clonotypes and omits some of them. Here the sample table reports about 200,000 clones. Germline loops: CDR1 SGHTA, CDR2 FQGTGA. Trimming took 0 bases from V and 6 from J, leaving 10 bases between them. This CDR3 is built from 14 residues. This chain uses TRBV7-3 with TRBJ2-3; D remains ambiguous. The TCR sequence derives from a boy between 10 and 17 years old in good health and CMV-seronegative. The sequenced material came from PBMCs. The CDR3 spells CASSLTGEADTQYF. The CDR3 nucleotides read TGTGCCAGCAGCTTAACTGGAGAAGCGGATACGCAGTATTTT.